One sample yielded the 27 T cell receptor beta chains listed below, sequenced in a study of Ad26.COV2.S vaccination and SARS-CoV-2 variants. Treatment described: roughly 18 received Ad26.COV2.S at low or high dose, single or two shots; 5 received placebo; per-sample allocation not given. The samples date from day 63 after the first vaccine or placebo injection. Sequencing was performed with immunoSEQ multiplex PCR; in TCRdb, only in-frame clones are kept and a portion is missing. The sample has roughly 450,000 clones, more than 80% seen once. The material was peripheral blood, obtained in a trial of Ad26.COV2.S vaccine versus placebo. Receptor source: a person aged 18-60 years who received the Ad26.COV2.S COVID-19 vaccine or a placebo.

The rearrangement joins TRBV27 to TRBJ1-4, with a weak D call TRBD1 (6 bases). CDR3 length: 15 amino acids. Trimming left V 5 bases short and J 0 bases short, with 10 bases between. Germline V gene data show CDR1 as MNHEY and CDR2 as SMNVEV (reference sequence). The CDR3 DNA reads as TGTGCCAGCAGTCTCCGGGGGCCAACTAATGAAAAACTGTTTTTT. It yields the protein CASSLRGPTNEKLFF. The full variable domain, rest sourced from reference TRBV27 and TRBJ1-4, is EAQVTQNPRYLITVTGKKLTVTCSQNMNHEYMSWYRQDPGLGLRQIYYSMNVEVTDKGDVPEGYKVSRKEKRNFPLILESPSPNQTSLYFCASSLRGPTNEKLFFGSGTQLSVL.

The rearrangement links TRBV19 to TRBJ2-6; D uncertain. V gave up 3 bases and J gave up 1 base, with 7 bases separating them. CDR3 length: 15 amino acids. CDR1 is LNHDA, CDR2 SQIVND, per germline (reference sequence). CDR3: CASSMGLSGANVLTF. In DNA form, the CDR3 reads TGTGCCAGTAGTATGGGCTTATCTGGGGCCAACGTCCTGACTTTC.

The chain employs TRBV2 and TRBJ1-4, with D perhaps TRBD1 (6 bases). V lost 0 bases, J lost 6 bases, and 14 bases lay in between. Per germline, CDR1 SNHLY and CDR2 FYNNEI. The CDR3 loop spans 16 amino acids. CDR3 amino acids: CASSEANRVPYEKLFF. The CDR3 DNA reads TGTGCCAGCAGTGAAGCCAACAGGGTCCCATATGAAAAACTGTTTTTT. Looking up the rest from reference TRBV2 and TRBJ1-4 gives the full variable domain: EPEVTQTPSHQVTQMGQEVILRCVPISNHLYFYWYRQILGQKVEFLVSFYNNEISEKSEIFDDQFSVERPDGSNFTLKIRSTKLEDSAMYFCASSEANRVPYEKLFFGSGTQLSVL.

This chain links TRBV7-2 with TRBJ2-7, with 8 positions matching TRBD1. This CDR3 spans 15 amino acids. The V gene's germline CDR1 is SGHTA and CDR2 FQGNSA. J was trimmed by 5 bases and V by 0 bases; bases with no gene match: 6. The CDR3 nucleotides are TGTGCCAGCAGCTTAGCGGACAGGGTTTGGGACGAGCAGTACTTC. Translating it yields CASSLADRVWDEQYF. The entire variable domain, with the rest obtained from reference TRBV7-2 and TRBJ2-7, is as follows: GAGVSQSPSNKVTEKGKDVELRCDPISGHTALYWYRQSLGQGLEFLIYFQGNSAPDKSGLPSDRFSAERTGGSVSTLTIQRTQQEDSAVYLCASSLADRVWDEQYFGPGTRLTVT.

V is TRBV4-1 and J is TRBJ1-3; D is uncertain. Germline CDR1 is MGHRA and CDR2 is YSYEKL. V was cut by 3 bases and J by 4 bases, with 13 bases left in between. CDR3 length equals 15 residues. The CDR3 sequence: CASSQIILTGNTIYF. The CDR3 nucleotides read TGCGCCAGCAGCCAGATCATATTAACGGGAAACACCATATATTTT.

This sequence joins TRBV2 and TRBJ2-3, with D possibly being TRBD2 (5 bases). CDR3 size: 14 residues. V was shortened by 7 bases and J by 2 bases, with 13 bases between the two germline ends. Germline CDR1 reads SNHLY; CDR2 reads FYNNEI. CDR3 sequence (DNA): TGTGCCAGCACCCAAGCGGCCCACACAGATACGCAGTATTTT. The encoded protein is CASTQAAHTDTQYF. Drawing the rest from reference TRBV2 and TRBJ2-3, the complete variable domain is EPEVTQTPSHQVTQMGQEVILRCVPISNHLYFYWYRQILGQKVEFLVSFYNNEISEKSEIFDDQFSVERPDGSNFTLKIRSTKLEDSAMYFCASTQAAHTDTQYFGPGTRLTVL.

The rearrangement links TRBV7-2 to TRBJ2-7; a possible D gene is TRBD2 (6 bases). V gave up 3 bases and J gave up 2 bases, with 14 bases separating them. This CDR3 is built from 15 residues. CDR1 SGHTA and CDR2 FQGNSA come from the germline V gene. The CDR3 is CASSFGTLVPYEQYF. The CDR3 bases are TGTGCCAGCAGCTTCGGGACTCTAGTACCCTACGAGCAGTACTTC.

CDR3 loop: CASSHDRALGGELFF. CDR3 nucleotides: TGCGCCAGCAGCCATGACCGGGCCCTGGGCGGGGAGCTGTTTTTT. V and J are TRBV4-3 and TRBJ2-2; D is undetermined. V was clipped by 3 bases and J by 7 bases, with 15 bases between them. This CDR3 is 15 amino acids long. The germline CDR1 and CDR2 sequences are LGHNA and YSLEER.

CDR3 in DNA: TGTGCCAGCAGCTTGGGACAGCTGGGGATTAATGAAAAACTGTTTTTT. Translated: CASSLGQLGINEKLFF. V and J are TRBV5-8 and TRBJ1-4; D is perhaps TRBD1 (5 bases). V was cut by 0 bases and J by 4 bases, with 13 bases left in between. The CDR3 consists of 16 residues. Germline CDR1 SGHTS, CDR2 YDEGEE.

The rearrangement links TRBV21-1 to TRBJ1-1. TRBV21-1 is labeled a pseudogene. CDR3 length equals 13 residues. The CDR3 loop reads CASSIGAGTEAFF. As DNA, the CDR3 is TGTGCCAGCAGTATAGGGGCGGGCACTGAAGCTTTCTTT.

The V gene is TRBV7-2, the J gene TRBJ2-2; 15 bases fit TRBD2. Germline CDR1 SGHTA, CDR2 FQGNSA. This CDR3 region has 17 residues. The V segment lost 2 bases and the J segment 8 bases; nucleotides outside the gene matches: 6. The CDR3 coding sequence is TGTGCCAGCAGCTTACCGGGACTAGCGGGAGGTGGTGGGGAGCTGTTTTTT. It codes for CASSLPGLAGGGGELFF.

V is TRBV7-9 and J is TRBJ2-7; D is perhaps TRBD1 (6 bases). V dropped 3 bases and J dropped 2 bases, with 11 bases sitting between them. CDR1 is SEHNR, CDR2 FQNEAQ, per germline (reference sequence). CDR3 length: 14 amino acids. CDR3 amino acids: CASSFIGGPYEQYF. The CDR3 coding sequence is TGTGCCAGCAGCTTCATAGGGGGACCCTACGAGCAGTACTTC.

J is TRBJ1-5 and V is TRBV15; tentatively, D is TRBD1 (5 bases). CDR1 is LNHNV, CDR2 YYDKDF, per germline (reference sequence). Between the trimmed V and J ends, which lost 6 bases and 1 base, there was a span of 10 bases. CDR3 length: 14 residues. The CDR3, as DNA: TGTGCCACCAGGATGCAGGGAAGCAATCAGCCCCAGCATTTT. Translating it yields CATRMQGSNQPQHF.

The gene calls are TRBV14 and TRBJ2-7; TRBD2 matches 8 bases. This CDR3 region has 16 residues. The V and J ends lost 0 bases and 3 bases, in that order; junction bases with no gene match: 7. Germline-derived CDR1 and CDR2 are SGHDN and FVKESK. CDR3 DNA: TGTGCCAGCAGCCAAGATCGGGAGGGGAATGTCTACGAGCAGTACTTC. Residues: CASSQDREGNVYEQYF.

The chain combines TRBV6-5 with TRBJ1-5; a weak D match, TRBD1 (6 bases). V was shortened by 4 bases and J by 4 bases, with 8 bases between the two germline ends. The CDR3 runs to 13 residues. The germline V gene encodes CDR1 MNHEY and CDR2 SVGAGI. CDR3 loop: CASSSQGNQPQHF. In DNA, the CDR3 is TGTGCCAGCAGTTCGCAGGGGAATCAGCCCCAGCATTTT.

The V call is TRBV6-5, the J call TRBJ1-6; 7 bases line up with TRBD1. This CDR3 spans 14 amino acids. Germline CDR1 MNHEY, CDR2 SVGAGI. With 5 bases clipped from V and 7 bases from J, the junction kept 5 bases outside the gene matches. Written as DNA, the CDR3 is TGTGCCAGCAGTCCCACAGGGGAGAATTCACCCCTCCACTTT. Amino acid sequence: CASSPTGENSPLHF.

Remarks on this clone: A junction end diverges from the germline sequence, so it may reflect a read error. The genes are TRBV5-5 and TRBJ1-4; D is unresolved. The germline V gene has CDR1 SGHKS and CDR2 YYEKEE (reference sequence). The CDR3 runs 16 residues. The CDR3 nucleotides read TGTGCCAGCAGATTGGGCCCTAATGGGGCTAATGAAAAACTGTTTTTT. This codes for CASRLGPNGANEKLFF.

This clone was seen just once. The rearrangement uses TRBV11-2 and TRBJ2-2; perhaps TRBD2 as D (6 bases). This CDR3 region has 15 residues. Deletions cut 3 bases from V and 1 base from J, with 9 bases between. Germline lookup yields CDR1 SGHAT and CDR2 FQNNGV. The chain's CDR3 is CASSFIAVNTGELFF. The CDR3 nucleotides read TGTGCCAGCAGCTTTATAGCGGTGAACACCGGGGAGCTGTTTTTT.

This sequence joins TRBV18 and TRBJ2-7, with a weak D call TRBD1 (6 bases). CDR1 is KGHSH, CDR2 LQKENI, per germline. CDR3 size: 13 residues. V dropped 3 bases and J dropped 2 bases, with 8 bases sitting between them. The CDR3 region is CASSPGQPYEQYF. CDR3 in DNA: TGTGCCAGCTCACCGGGACAACCCTACGAGCAGTACTTC.

This chain connects TRBV19 to TRBJ2-1; D call uncertain. The V end was cut by 1 base, the J end by 3 bases, with 10 bases between. Germline V gene data show CDR1 as LNHDA and CDR2 as SQIVND (reference sequence). This CDR3 comprises 15 residues. In DNA, the CDR3 is TGTGCCAGTAGTATAGGGTGGGCTATCTACAATGAGCAGTTCTTC. Protein product: CASSIGWAIYNEQFF. Drawing the rest from reference TRBV19 and TRBJ2-1, the complete variable domain is DGGITQSPKYLFRKEGQNVTLSCEQNLNHDAMYWYRQDPGQGLRLIYYSQIVNDFQKGDIAEGYSVSREKKESFPLTVTSAQKNPTAFYLCASSIGWAIYNEQFFGPGTRLTVL.

This chain joins TRBV7-2 and TRBJ1-1; 10 bases map to TRBD1. CDR1 is SGHTA, CDR2 FQGNSA, per germline. V lost 4 bases, J lost 6 bases, and 5 bases stayed unmatched. The CDR3 covers 14 residues. CDR3 sequence: CASSSRDRGAEAFF. The CDR3 region has the DNA TGTGCCAGCAGCTCCCGGGACAGGGGTGCTGAAGCTTTCTTT.

This chain joins TRBV5-8 and TRBJ2-4; the D gene is possibly TRBD2 (5 bases). V gave up 5 bases and J gave up 3 bases, with 24 bases separating them. The CDR3 runs 18 residues. Germline V CDR1 and CDR2: SGHTS, YDEGEE. In DNA, the CDR3 is TGTGCCAGCAGATTAGGACTGAGTAGTATCGGAGGCAAAAACATTCAGTACTTC. The encoded protein is CASRLGLSSIGGKNIQYF.

V usage is TRBV10-3 and J usage is TRBJ2-7, with 9 bases that match TRBD1. V gave up 2 bases and J gave up 6 bases; unmatched junction bases: 8. There are 15 residues in the CDR3. The V gene's germline CDR1 is ENHRY and CDR2 SYGVKD. The CDR3 reads CAISETAGTGFEQYF. CDR3 nucleotides: TGTGCCATCAGTGAGACCGCCGGGACAGGGTTCGAGCAGTACTTC.

The chain combines TRBV2 with TRBJ2-3; no reliable D call. Germline V gene data show CDR1 as SNHLY and CDR2 as FYNNEI. Trimming pared 6 bases from V and 2 bases from J, leaving 12 bases between. There are 14 residues in the CDR3. The CDR3 DNA follows: TGTGCCAGCAGGTTAGACGCGATCACAGATACGCAGTATTTT. Its translation: CASRLDAITDTQYF.

V is TRBV5-1 and J is TRBJ2-1, with a possible D match to TRBD2 (6 bases). Trimming shortened V by 0 bases and J by 8 bases, and 12 bases separated the two germline ends. The CDR3 has 14 amino acids. CDR1 SGHRS and CDR2 YFSETQ come from the germline V gene. The CDR3 region is CASSLGLDLDEQFF. The DNA for the CDR3 is TGCGCCAGCAGCTTGGGACTAGACCTCGATGAGCAGTTCTTC.

With regard to this clone: Other nucleotide sequences from this sample produce the same CDR3. The chain employs TRBV20-1 and TRBJ2-5; D is undetermined. CDR1 DFQATT and CDR2 SNEGSKA come from the germline V gene (reference sequence). V was clipped by 2 bases and J by 4 bases, with 2 bases between them. The CDR3 is 10 residues long. The CDR3 DNA sequence: TGCAGTGCTAGAAGAGAGACCCAGTACTTC. The encoded protein is CSARRETQYF.

J is TRBJ2-2 and V is TRBV7-2; TRBD2 is a possible D gene (6 bases). Germline assignment: CDR1 SGHTA and CDR2 FQGNSA. Trimming removed 5 bases at V and 1 base at J, with 20 bases between. The CDR3 sequence is 18 residues long. The CDR3 here is CASSRLSRGLGNTGELFF. The CDR3 nucleotides read TGTGCCAGCAGCCGTCTCTCCCGGGGACTCGGGAACACCGGGGAGCTGTTTTTT.